This T cell receptor (beta chain) stems from a study of blood T cell repertoires in COVID-19 (dated by TCRdb to about 2020). Study-level background: The collaborator samples originated in the United States, Italy and Spain and spanned the acute and convalescent phases of COVID-19. The dataset comprised deeply sampled blood TCRbeta repertoires from subjects exposed to, actively infected with, or recovered from COVID-19. The samples were drawn from two sources: the first 160 participants of the ongoing ImmuneRACE study, and approximately 1,300 subjects contributed by 6 global collaborators. The prospective study material was composed of cDNA or gDNA derived from T cells, B-cell-depleted T cells, or PBMCs. A freely available public database, intended as a resource for researchers studying the immune response to SARS-CoV-2, is where the repertoires were released. Where HLA class I and class II types were available, the types were taken from metadata supplied by the sample provider, not from assay-based typing. The sample metadata nearly always contained a de-identified subject ID, COVID-19 status, age in years and sex.

TCRbeta CDR3 regions were amplified from genomic DNA by means of the immunoSEQ Assay, a bias-controlled multiplex PCR. As for the original processing: Nucleated cell counts per sample were estimated from amplification of reference gene primers within the assay. Sequence reads were collapsed and filtered to measure the absolute abundance of every unique TCRbeta CDR3 rearrangement. For each sample, productive Simpson clonality was calculated as the square root of Simpson's diversity index across productive rearrangements. This is the immuneACCESS table as TCRdb keeps it, with only in-frame sequences that have V and J called. A part of the clones is gone; compared with another copy, unresolved V genes explain less than half, and the rest is unexplained. V and J calls and clone size are copied from that table; D and trimming were computed from the DNA. The sample table shows hundreds of thousands of clones, and about 79% are seen once. More than 8% of the sample belongs to the ten largest clones.

This clone appeared a single time. Its antigen specificity is not known. Base qualities are not provided; no much larger clone lies one nucleotide away. The collaborating institutions used their own protocols to collect whole blood in K2EDTA tubes. Collaborator samples were shipped for TCRbeta analysis as frozen whole blood, isolated PBMCs, or DNA extracted from either sample type. Broad study findings and their caveats: The amount of clinical and demographic metadata varied by source and participant and was provided uncurated.

Its CDR3 holds 15 amino acids, cysteine through phenylalanine. Solely the CDR3 DNA is kept, with 45 bases framed from the first base. As encoded in the germline V gene, CDR1 is MDHEN while CDR2 is SYDVKM. V loses 5 bases, J loses 1 base, and the germline ends lie 9 bases apart. The TCR sequence derives from a woman of 80 years or more with acute or convalescent COVID-19. Rearrangement joined TRBV28 to TRBJ2-6; a tentative D match to TRBD1 spans 5 bases. The specimen was peripheral blood. This receptor carries the CDR3 CASSTQGSGANVLTF. The DNA sequence reads TGTGCCAGCAGTACTCAGGGTTCTGGGGCCAACGTCCTGACTTTC.